The clone carrying this T cell receptor (beta chain) was observed many times. The target antigen is unknown. This specimen comes from a study of early T cells in non-severe SARS-CoV-2 infection. Study results and limitations: The VDJdb matching leaned toward anti-spike CD8 responses and overlooked private and CD4 specificities.

The TCR library protocol was used to attach unique molecular identifiers. These identifiers were attached to individual cDNA molecules. TCRdb independently ran MiXCR on the 5' RACE reads; one entry per CDR3 protein. The sample has about 77,000 distinct CDR3 sequences, over 9% seen once; the top ten hold approximately 5%. The J segment lost 15 bases and the V segment lost 1 base, leaving 11 bases of the junction unmatched. The CDR3 has 14 amino acids. This TCR came from an adult who was a healthcare worker with PCR-confirmed SARS-CoV-2 infection or an uninfected control (not recorded which). The sample consisted of whole blood. V and J are TRBV12-3 or TRBV12-4 and TRBJ2-1; 8 positions agree with TRBD1. CDR3 loop: CASSLGQGSLHPFF. The CDR3 coding sequence is TGTGCCAGCAGTTTAGGACAGGGGAGCTTACATCCGTTCTTC.